This entry features one TCR beta chain sequence. Its specificity is not known. With 60 Vbeta and 13 Jbeta primers, the PCR was carried out. Per the original data handling: The count from a later analysis was tens of millions of unique TCR beta chains, 9.5 million to 13 million of them shared. Measured with immunoSEQ multiplex PCR; TCRdb has only the in-frame clones, and not every one. From that table come the V and J calls and clone size; the DNA was used to work out D and trimming. The sample comprises fewer than 150,000 clones, 67% of which are singletons, and about 8% rests with the top ten. The source of the sample is a study of cytomegalovirus exposure and HLA in healthy donors. Background on the study: Within the Caucasian-associated ancestry cluster were around 81% of the approximately 390 genotyped donors.

Notes on the study in general: Later on, an analysis tied approximately 17,000 TCR beta sequences to HLA alleles at 0.05 false discovery rate. An analysis that came later showed most CMV-associated TCR beta chains appearing HLA-restricted.

Germline CDR1 and CDR2: MNHEY and SVGAGI. With V trimmed by 2 bases and J by 2 bases, 2 bases remained unmatched. The CDR3 contains 15 residues. Input material: PBMCs. J is TRBJ1-1 and V is TRBV6-5, with 10 bases aligning to TRBD1. This TCR derives from a man aged 18 to 30 in good health and CMV-seropositive. CDR3 protein: CASSYQTGGNTEAFF. In DNA, the CDR3 is TGTGCCAGCAGTTACCAGACAGGGGGCAACACTGAAGCTTTCTTT.